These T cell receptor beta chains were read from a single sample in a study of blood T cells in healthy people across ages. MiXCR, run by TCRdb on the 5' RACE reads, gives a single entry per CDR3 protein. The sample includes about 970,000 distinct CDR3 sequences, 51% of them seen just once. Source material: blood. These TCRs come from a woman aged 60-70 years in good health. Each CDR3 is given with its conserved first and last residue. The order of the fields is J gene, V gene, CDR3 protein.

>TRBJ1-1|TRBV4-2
CASSQDHDPLGTEAFF
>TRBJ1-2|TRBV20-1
CSARRTGMPYGYTF
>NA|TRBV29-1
CSVEVPAGAEYEQYF
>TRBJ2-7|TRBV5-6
CASSAEGGEQYF
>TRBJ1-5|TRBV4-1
CASSQDRGQGVYQPQHF
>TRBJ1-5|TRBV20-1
CSATKRTGINQHF
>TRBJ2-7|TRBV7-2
CASSLAGLQAYEQYF
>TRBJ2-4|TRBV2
CASSPPIWEQYF
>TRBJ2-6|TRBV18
CASSPRLAVTSGANVLTF
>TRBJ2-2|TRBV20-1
CSARDPLAGVIGELFF
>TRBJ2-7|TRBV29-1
CSVGRTMAGGEQYF
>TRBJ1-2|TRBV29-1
CSVEDPKSEGVYGYTF
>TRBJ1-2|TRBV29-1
CSVEPGPLEGYTF
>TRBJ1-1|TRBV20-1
CSARVQVSTEAFF
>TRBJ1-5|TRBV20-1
CSARARDRFNQPQHF
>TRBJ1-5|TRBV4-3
CARSQDPRIQWTGPFSNQPQHF
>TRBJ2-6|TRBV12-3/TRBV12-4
CPSSLVWSGANVLTF
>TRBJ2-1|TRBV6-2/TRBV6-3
CASSYYHQVGNEQFF
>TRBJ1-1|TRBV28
CASSLYRDSEAFF
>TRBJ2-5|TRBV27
CASSLSYVGKQETQYF
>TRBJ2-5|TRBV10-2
CASSVIPQETQYF